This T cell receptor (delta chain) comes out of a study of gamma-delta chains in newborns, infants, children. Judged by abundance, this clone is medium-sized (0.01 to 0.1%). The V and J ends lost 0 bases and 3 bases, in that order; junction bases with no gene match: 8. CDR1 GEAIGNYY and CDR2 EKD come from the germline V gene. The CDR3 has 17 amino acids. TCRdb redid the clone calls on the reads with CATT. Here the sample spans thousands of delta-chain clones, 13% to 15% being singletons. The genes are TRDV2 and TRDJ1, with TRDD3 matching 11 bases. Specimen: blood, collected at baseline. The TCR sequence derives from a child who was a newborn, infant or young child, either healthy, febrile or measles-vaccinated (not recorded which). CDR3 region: CACDTVGDTRAPDKLIF. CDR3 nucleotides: TGTGCCTGTGACACCGTGGGGGATACGAGGGCACCCGATAAACTCATCTTT.